These 18 T cell receptor beta chains came from one sample sequenced in a study of blood T cell repertoires in COVID-19. Profiled with immunoSEQ multiplex PCR; TCRdb holds only in-frame clones, not every one. The data show about 32,000 clones, about 86% seen once. Sequencing was done on a sample of peripheral blood. The receptors shown here come from a woman of 80 years or more with active or convalescent COVID-19.

The genes are TRBV9 and TRBJ1-2; D remains unclear. V dropped 0 bases and J dropped 5 bases, with 14 bases sitting between them. The CDR3 is 15 residues long. Germline V gives CDR1 SGDLS, CDR2 YYNGEE. The CDR3 nucleotides are TGTGCCAGCAGCGTAGACCCGACTCAAGCTTATGGCTACACCTTC. As protein: CASSVDPTQAYGYTF.

The genes are TRBV30 and TRBJ1-2; TRBD1 matches at 8 bases. V lost 4 bases to trimming and J lost 4 bases; unmatched junction nucleotides: 8. Germline values: CDR1 GTSNPN, CDR2 SVGIG (reference sequence). The CDR3 is 14 amino acids. This CDR3 is CAWNPTGGPYGYTF. CDR3 bases: TGTGCCTGGAACCCTACAGGGGGGCCCTATGGCTACACCTTC. The entire variable domain, with the rest obtained from reference TRBV30 and TRBJ1-2, is as follows: SQTIHQWPATLVQPVGSPLSLECTVEGTSNPNLYWYRQAAGRGLQLLFYSVGIGQISSEVPQNLSASRPQDRQFILSSKKLLLSDSGFYLCAWNPTGGPYGYTFGSGTRLTVV.

This chain uses TRBV7-6 with TRBJ2-2; the D gene is possibly TRBD1 (6 bases). This CDR3 has 15 residues. V shed 2 bases and J shed 0 bases, with 7 bases lying between them. Germline V gene lookup returns CDR1 SGHVS and CDR2 FNYEAQ. CDR3 DNA: TGTGCCAGCAGCTTATGGGGGCCGAACACCGGGGAGCTGTTTTTT. Translated, it gives CASSLWGPNTGELFF.

This clone was recorded only once. The chain carries TRBV19 and TRBJ1-2, with unresolved D. The V end lost 3 bases, the J end lost 8 bases, and 19 bases lay between the germline ends. The V gene's germline CDR1 is LNHDA and CDR2 SQIVND (reference sequence). The CDR3 runs to 15 residues. The CDR3 sequence: CASSIPGLRSDGYTF. CDR3 bases: TGTGCCAGTAGTATCCCCGGACTGCGGAGTGACGGCTACACCTTC.

The chain is built from TRBV6-5 and TRBJ2-3; possible D gene TRBD2, 5 bases. V dropped 7 bases and J dropped 2 bases, with 16 bases sitting between them. Germline CDR1 reads MNHEY; CDR2 reads SVGAGI. The CDR3 contains 15 residues. CDR3 coding DNA: TGTGCCAGCACCCGGATGGCGGGTACCACAGATACGCAGTATTTT. Translation: CASTRMAGTTDTQYF.

This chain joins TRBV9 and TRBJ2-3, with 7 bases identical to TRBD1. This CDR3 spans 14 amino acids. The V and J ends lost 6 bases and 1 base, in that order; junction bases with no gene match: 5. In germline, CDR1 is SGDLS, CDR2 YYNGEE. Written as DNA, the CDR3 is TGTGCCAGCAAGAGGGACAGTGGCACAGATACGCAGTATTTT. It specifies CASKRDSGTDTQYF.

This clone was seen more than once but under ten times. The V gene is TRBV7-2, the J gene TRBJ2-7, with D perhaps matching TRBD2 (5 bases). V gave up 3 bases and J gave up 0 bases, with 12 bases separating them. This CDR3 comprises 15 residues. CDR1 is SGHTA, CDR2 FQGNSA, per germline. CDR3 DNA sequence: TGTGCCAGCAGCTTTCGGGGAACAAGCTCCTACGAGCAGTACTTC. This translates into CASSFRGTSSYEQYF.

The chain's CDR3 is CASSFWRGDQETQYF. The CDR3 bases are TGCGCCAGCAGCTTTTGGCGGGGGGACCAAGAGACCCAGTACTTC. This rearrangement joins TRBV5-1 to TRBJ2-5; 8 nucleotides line up with TRBD2. The CDR3 has 15 residues. Germline trimming cut 2 bases from V and 0 bases from J; bases unmatched to any gene: 3. The V gene's germline CDR1 is SGHRS and CDR2 YFSETQ. The full variable domain, its missing parts supplied by reference TRBV5-1 and TRBJ2-5, is KAGVTQTPRYLIKTRGQQVTLSCSPISGHRSVSWYQQTPGQGLQFLFEYFSETQRNKGNFPGRFSGRQFSNSRSEMNVSTLELGDSALYLCASSFWRGDQETQYFGPGTRLLVL.

CDR3 residues: CASSFRDRGGYGYTF. DNA for the CDR3: TGTGCCAGCAGCTTCCGGGACAGGGGGGGCTATGGCTACACCTTC. This chain links TRBV5-6 with TRBJ1-2, with 11 bases that match TRBD1. CDR1 SGHDT and CDR2 YYEEEE come from the germline V gene. After removal of 2 bases from V and 4 bases from J, the junction contained 4 bases not matched to a gene. The CDR3 extends over 15 amino acids.

The chain employs TRBV30 and TRBJ1-4; 7 bases are shared with TRBD1. Germline V lookup: CDR1 GTSNPN, CDR2 SVGIG (reference sequence). CDR3 size: 15 residues. V gave up 5 bases and J gave up 7 bases; unmatched junction bases: 13. The CDR3 reads CAWSRPTGTSEKLFF. In nucleotides, the CDR3 is TGTGCCTGGTCACGCCCGACAGGGACGTCTGAAAAACTGTTTTTT.

The chain links TRBV4-2 to TRBJ1-4; no clear D gene. The germline gives CDR1 LGHNA, CDR2 YNFKEQ. CDR3 length equals 14 residues. V was pared by 2 bases and J by 4 bases, with 8 bases between. The CDR3: CASSQQLHNEKLFF. CDR3 nucleotide sequence: TGTGCCAGCAGCCAACAACTCCATAATGAAAAACTGTTTTTT.

The chain employs TRBV7-2 and TRBJ1-5, with D possibly TRBD1 on 6 matching bases. Trimming removed 8 bases at V and 0 bases at J, with 20 bases between. In germline, CDR1 is SGHTA, CDR2 FQGNSA. The CDR3 spans 17 residues. In DNA form, the CDR3 reads TGTGCCAGCCCTTTAGGGGGGGACGGCCATAGCAATCAGCCCCAGCATTTT. Its translation: CASPLGGDGHSNQPQHF.

The CDR3 reads CASSLVAGGSTDTQYF. CDR3 nucleotides: TGTGCCAGCAGCTTAGTTGCGGGGGGTAGCACAGATACGCAGTATTTT. This chain links TRBV11-2 with TRBJ2-3, with 8 bases matching TRBD2. Per the germline V gene, CDR1 is SGHAT and CDR2 is FQNNGV. J lost 0 bases, V lost 1 base, and 3 bases had no gene match. The CDR3 contains 16 residues.

The rearrangement uses TRBV29-1 and TRBJ1-3; D uncertain. Germline CDR1 and CDR2: SQVTM and ANQGSEA. Trimming removed 3 bases from V and 0 bases from J, with 9 bases in between. The CDR3 totals 14 residues. CDR3 protein: CSVDEGGSGNTIYF. The CDR3 DNA is TGCAGCGTTGACGAGGGAGGCTCTGGAAACACCATATATTTT.

CDR3 loop: CASSEGVDTDTQYF. CDR3 DNA: TGTGCCAGCAGCGAGGGGGTGGACACAGATACGCAGTATTTT. This chain joins TRBV9 and TRBJ2-3; possible D gene TRBD1, 6 bases. V was trimmed by 3 bases and J by 2 bases, leaving 10 bases between them. The CDR3 covers 14 residues. Germline CDR1 SGDLS, CDR2 YYNGEE.

V and J are TRBV5-4 and TRBJ1-2; D ambiguous. The CDR3 extends over 14 amino acids. The ends were cut back, 0 bases at V and 0 bases at J, with 6 bases in the middle. Per germline, CDR1 SGHNT and CDR2 YYREEE (reference sequence). CDR3 in DNA: TGTGCCAGCAGCTTGGGAGGCGCTAACTATGGCTACACCTTC. Protein sequence: CASSLGGANYGYTF.

This clone was recorded once. This chain links TRBV3-1 (or the pseudogene TRBV3-2) with TRBJ2-7, with TRBD1 identical over 7 bases. This CDR3 is 15 amino acids long. CDR1 LGHDT and CDR2 YNNKEL come from the germline V gene (reference sequence). V lost 2 bases to trimming and J lost 3 bases; unmatched junction nucleotides: 7. CDR3 DNA sequence: TGTGCCAGCAGCCAATACGGGACAGACGGCTACGAGCAGTACTTC. It is translated as CASSQYGTDGYEQYF.

The V and J genes are TRBV28 and TRBJ2-7, with D possibly matching TRBD1 (6 bases). V was clipped by 7 bases and J by 4 bases, with 14 bases between them. The CDR3 totals 13 residues. CDR1 and CDR2 from the germline V gene are MDHEN and SYDVKM. The CDR3 nucleotides are TGTGCCAGCACCCTACTCACAGGGTACGAGCAGTACTTC. The encoded protein is CASTLLTGYEQYF.